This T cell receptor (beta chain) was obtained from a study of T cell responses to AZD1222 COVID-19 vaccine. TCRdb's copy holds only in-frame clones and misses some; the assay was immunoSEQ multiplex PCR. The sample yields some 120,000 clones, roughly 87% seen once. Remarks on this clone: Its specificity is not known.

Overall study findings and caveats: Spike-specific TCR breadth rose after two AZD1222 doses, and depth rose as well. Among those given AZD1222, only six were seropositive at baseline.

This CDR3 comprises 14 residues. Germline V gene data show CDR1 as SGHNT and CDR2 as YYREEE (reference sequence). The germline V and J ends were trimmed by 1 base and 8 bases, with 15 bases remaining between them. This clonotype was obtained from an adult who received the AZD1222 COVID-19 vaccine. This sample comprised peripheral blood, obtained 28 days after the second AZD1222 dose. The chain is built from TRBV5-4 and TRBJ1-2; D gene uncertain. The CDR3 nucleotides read TGTGCCAGCAGCTTGATGAGGCAACAGACCGGCTACACCTTC. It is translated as CASSLMRQQTGYTF. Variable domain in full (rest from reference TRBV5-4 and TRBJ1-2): ETGVTQSPTHLIKTRGQQVTLRCSSQSGHNTVSWYQQALGQGPQFIFQYYREEENGRGNFPPRFSGLQFPNYSSELNVNALELDDSALYLCASSLMRQQTGYTFGSGTRLTVV.